These 25 T cell receptor beta chains originate from one sample sequenced in a study of blood T cell repertoires in COVID-19. Measured with immunoSEQ multiplex PCR; TCRdb has only the in-frame clones, and not every one. The sample lists 120,000 or so clones, more than 75% occurring once. Sequenced input: peripheral blood. The source of these receptors is a man aged 45-65 years with acute or convalescent COVID-19.

V usage is TRBV7-9 and J usage is TRBJ1-1, with no clear D. CDR1 and CDR2 from the germline V gene are SEHNR and FQNEAQ (reference sequence). This CDR3 comprises 12 residues. V was pared by 1 base and J by 6 bases, with 6 bases between. The CDR3 is CASSLGVSEAFF. Here the CDR3 DNA reads TGTGCCAGCAGCTTAGGAGTATCTGAAGCTTTCTTT.

J is TRBJ2-1 and V is TRBV11-2, with 14 bases that match TRBD2. Germline V gene sequence: CDR1 SGHAT, CDR2 FQNNGV. With 6 bases clipped from V and 9 bases from J, the junction kept 4 bases outside the gene matches. This CDR3 is 14 amino acids long. The CDR3 coding sequence is TGTGCCAGCAGGAGACTAGCGGGAGGGAGTGAGCAGTTCTTC. Amino acids: CASRRLAGGSEQFF.

The CDR3 DNA reads TGCGCCAGCAGCCCCCCGGGAGGCGATGAGCAGTTCTTC. Encoded protein: CASSPPGGDEQFF. The chain uses TRBV4-3 and TRBJ2-1; 7 bases agree with TRBD2. CDR3 length equals 13 residues. J gave up 8 bases and V 4 bases, and 5 bases lay outside the gene matches. Germline V gives CDR1 LGHNA, CDR2 YSLEER.

This chain links TRBV9 with TRBJ2-1; 13 positions agree with TRBD2. CDR3 length: 18 residues. V trimming: 3 bases; J trimming: 3 bases; junction bases outside the gene matches: 9. The germline V gene has CDR1 SGDLS and CDR2 YYNGEE. CDR3 sequence reads: CASSAPPGLAGRYNEQFF. CDR3 DNA sequence: TGTGCCAGCAGCGCCCCTCCGGGACTAGCGGGGCGCTACAATGAGCAGTTCTTC.

This clone was counted once. The V call is TRBV18, the J call TRBJ1-3, with 7 nucleotides matching TRBD1. The CDR3 contains 15 residues. Germline values: CDR1 KGHSH, CDR2 LQKENI. V was clipped by 4 bases and J by 0 bases; unmatched bases: 3. CDR3 nucleotide sequence: TGTGCCAGCTCACTGGGACAGTTCTCTGGAAACACCATATATTTT. Translated: CASSLGQFSGNTIYF.

The chain couples TRBV18 to TRBJ1-1; TRBD1 is a possible D gene (5 bases). V was cut by 3 bases and J by 3 bases, with 14 bases left in between. Germline values: CDR1 KGHSH, CDR2 LQKENI. This CDR3 has 15 residues. In DNA, the CDR3 is TGTGCCAGCTCACCCTACGGGGGAGGGGACACTGAAGCTTTCTTT. Protein sequence: CASSPYGGGDTEAFF.

This clone has a single count. The chain combines TRBV11-3 with TRBJ2-6, with a weak D call TRBD1 (6 bases). The CDR3 is 17 amino acids. From germline, CDR1 is SGHNT and CDR2 YENEEA. Trimming took off 5 bases at V and 0 bases at J, with 14 bases between the two ends. DNA for the CDR3: TGTGCCAGCAGCCACCGGGACACTTTCTCTGGGGCCAACGTCCTGACTTTC. It codes for CASSHRDTFSGANVLTF.

The chain recombines TRBV5-1 with TRBJ2-6; a weak D match, TRBD2 (6 bases). CDR3 length equals 16 residues. Germline values: CDR1 SGHRS, CDR2 YFSETQ. The V end was cut by 5 bases, the J end by 0 bases, with 12 bases between. CDR3 protein: CASRPSAISGANVLTF. In DNA, the CDR3 is TGCGCCAGCAGGCCTAGCGCGATCTCTGGGGCCAACGTCCTGACTTTC. The complete variable domain, with remaining parts taken from reference TRBV5-1 and TRBJ2-6, reads KAGVTQTPRYLIKTRGQQVTLSCSPISGHRSVSWYQQTPGQGLQFLFEYFSETQRNKGNFPGRFSGRQFSNSRSEMNVSTLELGDSALYLCASRPSAISGANVLTFGAGSRLTVL.

The rearrangement joins TRBV7-9 to TRBJ1-2; 9 bases are shared with TRBD1. This CDR3 is built from 17 residues. J gave up 6 bases and V 5 bases, and 16 bases lay outside the gene matches. Germline V gene sequence: CDR1 SEHNR, CDR2 FQNEAQ (reference sequence). Here the CDR3 reads CASSLGQGRTGRDGYTF. CDR3 nucleotides: TGTGCCAGCAGCCTGGGACAGGGACGGACGGGACGTGATGGCTACACCTTC.

The gene calls are TRBV6-5 and TRBJ1-5; D gene uncertain. CDR1 and CDR2 (germline): MNHEY, SVGAGI. This CDR3 is 14 amino acids long. Trimming removed 8 bases at V and 1 base at J, with 12 bases between. CDR3: CASGRSPSNQPQHF. CDR3 in DNA: TGTGCCAGCGGTAGGAGTCCGAGCAATCAGCCCCAGCATTTT.

The rearrangement uses TRBV6-6 and TRBJ1-6; a weak D match, TRBD1 (5 bases). The CDR3 is made up of 15 amino acids. V shed 5 bases and J shed 7 bases, with 15 bases lying between them. The germline CDR1 and CDR2 sequences are MNHNY and SVGAGI (reference sequence). This CDR3 reads CASSNPTVINSPLHF. Here the CDR3 DNA reads TGTGCCAGCAGTAATCCGACAGTAATAAATTCACCCCTCCACTTT.

The V call is TRBV18, the J call TRBJ1-5, with D unclear. This CDR3 is 14 amino acids long. V lost 2 bases and J 5 bases, leaving 10 bases between the germline ends. The germline gives CDR1 KGHSH, CDR2 LQKENI. CDR3 coding DNA: TGTGCCAGCTCACCAGAAAGAGAAGATCAGCCCCAGCATTTT. This sequence encodes CASSPEREDQPQHF.

The chain couples TRBV12-5 to TRBJ2-1, with D unresolved. The CDR3 length is 13 residues. CDR1 is LGHNT, CDR2 FRNRAP, per germline. Trimming took off 3 bases at V and 8 bases at J, with 11 bases between the two ends. As DNA, the CDR3 is TGTGCTAGTGGTTTCAAATTAGCCGATGAGCAGTTCTTC. It specifies CASGFKLADEQFF.

The rearrangement uses TRBV21-1 and TRBJ1-3; the table calls TRBD1, which could not be checked here. TRBV21-1 is designated a pseudogene. The CDR3 covers 17 residues. CDR3 in DNA: TGTGCCAGCAGCAATCCCTTTTTCTCCAGGGTGGAAAACACCATATATTTT. Protein sequence: CASSNPFFSRVENTIYF.

The V call is TRBV2, the J call TRBJ1-3; TRBD1 aligns across 9 bases. V shed 6 bases and J 4 bases; nucleotides not matched to a gene: 10. Per the germline V gene, CDR1 is SNHLY and CDR2 is FYNNEI. The CDR3 spans 16 residues. CDR3 DNA: TGTGCCAGCAGAAGAACCGGACAGGGGCGGGGAAACACCATATATTTT. Protein product: CASRRTGQGRGNTIYF.

The chain has TRBV18 and TRBJ2-1, with 7 bases lining up with TRBD1. The trim removed 4 bases at V and 6 bases at J, leaving 9 bases unmatched. Germline CDR1 and CDR2: KGHSH and LQKENI. The CDR3 has 15 amino acids. The CDR3 bases are TGTGCCAGCTCACAAACACAGGGGTTAGGCAATGAGCAGTTCTTC. Translating gives CASSQTQGLGNEQFF. Complete variable domain (other parts from reference TRBV18 and TRBJ2-1): NAGVMQNPRHLVRRRGQEARLRCSPMKGHSHVYWYRQLPEEGLKFMVYLQKENIIDESGMPKERFSAEFPKEGPSILRIQQVVRGDSAAYFCASSQTQGLGNEQFFGPGTRLTVL.

The rearrangement uses TRBV28 and TRBJ1-1, with D hard to call. The V end was cut by 6 bases, the J end by 11 bases, with 16 bases between. The germline gives CDR1 MDHEN, CDR2 SYDVKM. There are 12 residues in the CDR3. The CDR3 region is CASSLRAVDAFF. CDR3 nucleotides: TGTGCCAGCAGCCTGAGAGCGGTAGATGCTTTCTTT.

V gene TRBV30 combines with J gene TRBJ1-2; 7 bases agree with TRBD1. Germline CDR1 is GTSNPN and CDR2 is SVGIG (reference sequence). V shed 0 bases and J 3 bases; nucleotides not matched to a gene: 4. The CDR3 spans 14 residues. The CDR3 nucleotides are TGTGCCTGGAGTGTATCCAGGGGGGACTATGGCTACACCTTC. Amino acids: CAWSVSRGDYGYTF.

This clone was seen once. The chain has TRBV7-9 and TRBJ2-3; 10 nucleotides line up with TRBD2. The V gene's germline CDR1 is SEHNR and CDR2 FQNEAQ (reference sequence). This CDR3 is built from 16 residues. V shed 4 bases, J shed 2 bases, and the junction held 6 bases outside the gene matches. CDR3 nucleotides: TGTGCCAGCAGCTCCAGGACTAGCGGCGTCACAGATACGCAGTATTTT. Its translation: CASSSRTSGVTDTQYF.

The rearrangement joins TRBV29-1 to TRBJ1-2, with unresolved D. The CDR3 spans 14 residues. Trimming shortened V by 3 bases and J by 2 bases, and 13 bases separated the two germline ends. Per germline, CDR1 SQVTM and CDR2 ANQGSEA. The CDR3 loop reads CSVEGVGMNYGYTF. CDR3 nucleotide sequence: TGCAGCGTTGAGGGAGTTGGAATGAACTATGGCTACACCTTC.

The chain uses TRBV7-6 and TRBJ1-4; 12 bases map to TRBD1. CDR1 is SGHVS, CDR2 FNYEAQ, per germline. The ends lost 1 base at V and 4 bases at J; junction bases unmatched: 7. The CDR3 totals 18 residues. CDR3 sequence (DNA): TGTGCCAGCAGCTTAGTGGGGACAGGGGGCGGCTATAATGAAAAACTGTTTTTT. Protein product: CASSLVGTGGGYNEKLFF.

V and J are TRBV15 and TRBJ1-5; D gene unclear. V dropped 0 bases and J dropped 5 bases, with 8 bases sitting between them. Looked up from germline, CDR1 is LNHNV and CDR2 is YYDKDF (reference sequence). This CDR3 spans 14 amino acids. The CDR3 nucleotides are TGTGCCACCAGCAGAGACCGCCTAGATCAGCCCCAGCATTTT. This sequence encodes CATSRDRLDQPQHF. Complete variable domain (other parts from reference TRBV15 and TRBJ1-5): DAMVIQNPRYQVTQFGKPVTLSCSQTLNHNVMYWYQQKSSQAPKLLFHYYDKDFNNEADTPDNFQSRRPNTSFCFLDIRSPGLGDTAMYLCATSRDRLDQPQHFGDGTRLSIL.

The V gene is TRBV4-3, the J gene TRBJ2-3; TRBD2 is a possible D gene (5 bases). Trimming pared 1 base from V and 6 bases from J, leaving 11 bases between. Germline V CDR1 and CDR2: LGHNA, YSLEER. This CDR3 contains 14 residues. The DNA of the CDR3 is TGCGCCAGCAGCCAAGTAGGAGGTTTCGATACGCAGTATTTT. Its protein is CASSQVGGFDTQYF.

The chain recombines TRBV5-1 with TRBJ2-3; 13 positions match TRBD2. Trimming cost V 3 bases and J 4 bases; bases outside gene matches: 5. The CDR3 is made up of 16 amino acids. Germline values: CDR1 SGHRS, CDR2 YFSETQ. CDR3 in amino acids: CASSSRTSGSADTQYF. CDR3 nucleotide sequence: TGCGCCAGCAGCTCCCGGACTAGCGGGAGTGCAGATACGCAGTATTTT.

This clone was picked up one time. This sequence joins TRBV7-2 and TRBJ2-1, with 9 bases aligning to TRBD2. Germline loops: CDR1 SGHTA, CDR2 FQGNSA. The CDR3 extends over 19 amino acids. V lost 2 bases, J lost 5 bases, and 16 bases stayed unmatched. The CDR3 is CASSLKTSGRITINNEQFF. The CDR3 region has the DNA TGTGCCAGCAGCTTAAAGACTAGCGGTCGTATCACAATTAACAATGAGCAGTTCTTC.